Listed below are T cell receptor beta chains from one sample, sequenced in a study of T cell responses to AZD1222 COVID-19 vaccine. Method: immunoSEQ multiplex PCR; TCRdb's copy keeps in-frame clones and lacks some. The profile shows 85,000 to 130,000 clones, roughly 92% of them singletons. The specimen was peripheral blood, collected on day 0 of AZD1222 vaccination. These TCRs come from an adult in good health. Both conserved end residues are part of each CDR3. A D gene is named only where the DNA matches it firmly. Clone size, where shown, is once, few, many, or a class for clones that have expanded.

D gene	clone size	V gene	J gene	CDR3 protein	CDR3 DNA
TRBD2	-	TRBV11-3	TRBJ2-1	CASSRSGVNNEQFF	TGTGCCAGCAGTCGCAGCGGGGTCAACAATGAGCAGTTCTTC
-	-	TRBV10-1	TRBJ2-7	CASSESRATTYEQYF	TGCGCCAGCAGTGAGTCGCGGGCAACTACCTACGAGCAGTACTTC
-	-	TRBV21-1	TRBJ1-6	CASSPPEVPSYNSPLHF	TGTGCCAGCAGCCCACCCGAGGTACCCTCCTATAATTCACCCCTCCACTTT
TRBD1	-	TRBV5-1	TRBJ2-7	CASSLDREIYEQYF	TGCGCCAGCAGCCTGGACAGGGAAATCTACGAGCAGTACTTC
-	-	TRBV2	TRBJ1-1	CASNQVSMNTEAFF	TGTGCCAGCAACCAAGTTTCCATGAACACTGAAGCTTTCTTT
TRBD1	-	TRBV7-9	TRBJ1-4	CASSPGQGTTNEKLFF	TGTGCCAGCAGCCCGGGACAGGGGACAACTAATGAAAAACTGTTTTTT
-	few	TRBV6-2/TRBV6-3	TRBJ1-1	CASSYSSFRFPRPSEAFF	TGTGCCAGCAGTTATTCTTCCTTTCGGTTCCCCCGGCCGTCTGAAGCTTTCTTT
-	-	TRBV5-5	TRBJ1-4	CASSLGRINEKLFF	TGTGCCAGCAGCTTGGGGCGGATTAATGAAAAACTGTTTTTT
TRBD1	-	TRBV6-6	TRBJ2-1	CASSPPGQEDQMKFF	TGTGCCAGCAGTCCCCCGGGACAGGAGGATCAAATGAAGTTCTTC
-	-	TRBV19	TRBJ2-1	CASRDQGGNEQFF	TGTGCCAGTAGGGACCAGGGTGGCAATGAGCAGTTCTTC
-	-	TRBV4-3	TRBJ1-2	CASSPGGAIGYTF	TGCGCCAGCAGCCCGGGGGGGGCGATTGGCTACACCTTC
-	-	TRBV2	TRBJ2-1	CASRAGTWGYNEQFF	TGTGCCAGCAGGGCGGGGACTTGGGGATACAATGAGCAGTTCTTC
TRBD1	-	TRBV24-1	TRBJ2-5	CATSRTGPKVGETQYF	TGTGCCACCAGTAGGACAGGCCCTAAAGTGGGGGAGACCCAGTACTTC
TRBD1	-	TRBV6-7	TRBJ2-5	CASSYSSGQAYQETQYF	TGTGCCAGCAGTTACTCAAGTGGACAGGCGTACCAAGAGACCCAGTACTTC
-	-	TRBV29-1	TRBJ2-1	CSVGGISYNEQFF	TGCAGCGTCGGCGGGATCTCCTACAATGAGCAGTTCTTC
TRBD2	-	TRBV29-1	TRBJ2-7	CSVGWTSEAYEQYF	TGCAGCGTCGGCTGGACTAGCGAAGCCTACGAGCAGTACTTC
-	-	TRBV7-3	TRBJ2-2	CASSLMGERGGELFF	TGTGCCAGCAGCTTGATGGGGGAGCGTGGCGGGGAGCTGTTTTTT
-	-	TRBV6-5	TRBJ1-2	CASSYKGQDYGYTF	TGTGCCAGCAGTTACAAGGGGCAGGACTATGGCTACACCTTC
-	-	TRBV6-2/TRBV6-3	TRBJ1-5	CASTPQGRGRNQPQHF	TGTGCCAGCACCCCTCAGGGCCGCGGCCGGAATCAGCCCCAGCATTTT
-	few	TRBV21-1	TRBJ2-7	CASSPHREYF	TGTGCCAGCAGCCCCCACAGGGAGTACTTC
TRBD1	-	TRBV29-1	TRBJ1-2	CSVEGGGTDYGYTF	TGCAGCGTTGAAGGTGGGGGGACAGACTATGGCTACACCTTC
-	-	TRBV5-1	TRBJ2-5	CASSFGDLVRQETQYF	TGCGCCAGCAGCTTTGGGGATCTAGTCCGGCAAGAGACCCAGTACTTC
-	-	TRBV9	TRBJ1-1	CASSVTVNTEAFF	TGTGCCAGCAGCGTAACAGTGAACACTGAAGCTTTCTTT
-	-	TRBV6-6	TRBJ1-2	CASSDSGANYGYTF	TGTGCCAGCAGCGACAGCGGAGCTAACTATGGCTACACCTTC